These 19 T cell receptor beta chains share one sample of origin, sequenced in a study of regulatory T cells in long-lasting Graves disease. According to the study, TCR beta libraries were built with iRepertoire HTBI primers and CDR3-region Arm-PCR. TCRdb fed the multiplex PCR reads into MiXCR, producing one record per CDR3 protein. Of around 500,000 distinct CDR3 sequences listed, 20% to 25% are singletons. Time point here: persistent/refractory GD, antithyroid drugs over 5 years with positive TRAb. PBMCs provided the RNA from which the TCR library was made. Sequencing was performed on peripheral blood mononuclear cells (PBMCs), taken when the disease was refractory, from a patient treated with antithyroid drugs. The receptors shown here come from a female donor with Graves disease.

There are many counts of this clonotype. The J gene is TRBJ2-7, the V gene TRBV7-9; D gene ambiguous. V lost 0 bases and J lost 6, with 6 bases in between. In germline, CDR1 is SEHNR, CDR2 FQNEAQ (reference sequence). This CDR3 has 12 residues. The CDR3: CASSLAWGEQYF. CDR3 bases: TGTGCCAGCAGCTTAGCGTGGGGCGAGCAGTACTTC.

Ten or more counts support this clonotype. The V and J genes are TRBV28 and TRBJ2-2; 9 nucleotides agree with TRBD2. The CDR3 spans 16 residues. Trimming cost V 1 base and J 5 bases; bases outside gene matches: 5. Germline loops: CDR1 MDHEN, CDR2 SYDVKM. The CDR3 DNA reads as TGTGCCAGCAGTTTATTAGCGGGAGTGCGGACCGGGGAGCTGTTTTTT. Its translation: CASSLLAGVRTGELFF.

This clonotype was picked up many times. This chain connects TRBV5-1 to TRBJ2-2; 10 positions agree with TRBD2. The CDR3 contains 17 residues. V lost 0 bases, J lost 4 bases, and 6 bases stayed unmatched. Per germline, CDR1 SGHRS and CDR2 YFSETQ. The CDR3 region is CASSLESPSGSTGELFF. The CDR3 nucleotides are TGCGCCAGCAGCTTGGAATCCCCTAGCGGGAGCACCGGGGAGCTGTTTTTT.

This clonotype was recorded many times. This chain connects TRBV28 to TRBJ1-1, with 9 bases lining up with TRBD1. After removal of 5 bases from V and 1 base from J, the junction contained 2 bases not matched to a gene. Germline CDR1 is MDHEN and CDR2 is SYDVKM. CDR3 length: 14 amino acids. CDR3 nucleotides: TGTGCCAGCAGTCAGACAGGGGGGAACACTGAAGCTTTCTTT. This encodes CASSQTGGNTEAFF.

The CDR3: CASSPEAGPRYGYTF. The CDR3 nucleotides read TGTGCCAGCAGCCCCGAGGCGGGGCCCCGTTATGGCTACACCTTC. This chain uses TRBV7-2 with TRBJ1-2, with D possibly being TRBD1 (5 bases). Trimming removed 5 bases at V and 5 bases at J, with 18 bases between. The CDR3 is made up of 15 amino acids. Germline values: CDR1 SGHTA, CDR2 FQGNSA.

This clonotype was seen at least ten times. The chain combines TRBV28 with TRBJ1-2; tentatively, D is TRBD1 (6 bases). CDR1 is MDHEN, CDR2 SYDVKM, per germline. CDR3 length equals 16 residues. Trimming shortened V by 3 bases and J by 5 bases, and 19 bases separated the two germline ends. The CDR3 reads CASSFSVPEQGYGYTF. The CDR3, as DNA: TGTGCCAGCAGTTTTTCTGTGCCGGAACAGGGTTATGGCTACACCTTC.

This clonotype occurred many times. This sequence joins TRBV28 and TRBJ1-1; TRBD1 matches at 7 bases. Per germline, CDR1 MDHEN and CDR2 SYDVKM. V shed 5 bases, J shed 2 bases, and the junction held 5 bases outside the gene matches. This CDR3 is 14 amino acids long. The CDR3 sequence is CASSRTGFNTEAFF. The DNA of the CDR3 is TGTGCCAGCAGTAGGACAGGTTTCAACACTGAAGCTTTCTTT.

The rearrangement uses TRBV29-1 and TRBJ1-2; weak D call: TRBD1 (6 bases). The ends were cut back, 5 bases at V and 8 bases at J, with 12 bases in the middle. Germline CDR1 is SQVTM and CDR2 is ANQGSEA. CDR3 length: 11 residues. The CDR3 reads CSVTSGEGYTF. CDR3 DNA sequence: TGCAGCGTTACCTCAGGGGAAGGCTACACCTTC.

This clonotype was picked up many times. An end of the junction differs from the germline gene, which may be a read error. V gene TRBV5-6 combines with J gene TRBJ1-2; D gene ambiguous. This CDR3 has 10 amino acids. Germline lookup yields CDR1 SGHDT and CDR2 YYEEEE. The CDR3 spells CASSLAEYAF. In nucleotides, the CDR3 is TGTGCCAGCAGCTTGGCCGAGTACGCCTTC. Filled out from reference TRBV5-6 and TRBJ1-2, the complete variable domain reads DAGVTQSPTHLIKTRGQQVTLRCSPKSGHDTVSWYQQALGQGPQFIFQYYEEEERQRGNFPDRFSGHQFPNYSSELNVNALLLGDSALYLCASSLAEYAFGSGTRLTVV.

J is TRBJ2-4 and V is TRBV11-2; maybe TRBD2 (5 bases). The V gene lost 3 bases and the J gene lost 1 base, with 10 bases spanning the gap. There are 15 residues in the CDR3. Germline CDR1 and CDR2: SGHAT and FQNNGV. In nucleotides, the CDR3 is TGTGCCAGCAGCTTTAAGAGGGCGGCCAAAAACATTCAGTACTTC. Encoded protein: CASSFKRAAKNIQYF.

The rearrangement joins TRBV28 to TRBJ2-1; no firm D call. Germline CDR1 is MDHEN and CDR2 is SYDVKM. This CDR3 comprises 14 residues. Between the trimmed V and J ends, which lost 5 bases and 4 bases, there was a span of 12 bases. The DNA of the CDR3 is TGTGCCAGCAGTCACGCTCTACTATACAATGAGCAGTTCTTC. It encodes CASSHALLYNEQFF.

Turning to this clonotype: This likely traces to a read error, being one base from a far larger clone. The chain is built from TRBV7-2 and TRBJ2-5, with TRBD1 as a possible D gene (7 bases). Per germline, CDR1 SGHTA and CDR2 FQGNSA. CDR3 length: 14 amino acids. CDR3 loop: CASGFSGGQETQYF. In DNA, the CDR3 is TGTGCCAGCGGCTTCTCAGGGGGGCAAGAGACCCAGTACTTC.

This clonotype was detected a few times. This chain joins TRBV4-3 and TRBJ1-4, with 7 bases aligning to TRBD1. J was trimmed by 6 bases and V by 4 bases; bases with no gene match: 17. CDR3 length: 18 residues. Germline assignment: CDR1 LGHNA and CDR2 YSLEER. The CDR3 protein is CASSPRGQPMLSHEKLFF. The CDR3 DNA reads as TGCGCCAGCAGCCCCAGGGGACAGCCGATGTTATCGCATGAAAAACTGTTTTTT.

The chain employs TRBV12-3 or TRBV12-4 and TRBJ1-6; D perhaps matches TRBD1 (5 bases). V was pared by 3 bases and J by 10 bases, with 13 bases between. This CDR3 region has 14 residues. CDR3 DNA: TGTGCCAGCAGTTTTACGGGGGGTCGCTCACCCCTCCACTTT. Its translation: CASSFTGGRSPLHF.

At least ten counts were recorded for this clonotype. The rearrangement links TRBV20-1 to TRBJ2-5; 7 bases are a match to TRBD2. The CDR3 covers 17 residues. Looked up from germline, CDR1 is DFQATT and CDR2 is SNEGSKA (reference sequence). V trimming: 3 bases; J trimming: 5 bases; junction bases outside the gene matches: 18. CDR3: CSASQPGGPPIGETQYF. The CDR3 DNA reads as TGCAGTGCTAGTCAACCGGGGGGACCGCCCATTGGGGAGACCCAGTACTTC.

The table lists this clonotype with a few counts. The V gene is TRBV6-1, the J gene TRBJ2-7, with 8 positions matching TRBD2. V was pared by 0 bases and J by 0 bases, with 4 bases of the junction left unmatched. The CDR3 has 16 amino acids. Germline V lookup: CDR1 MNHNS, CDR2 SASEGT. The CDR3, as DNA: TGTGCCAGCAGTGAAGCGCTTCGGGGGGGCTCCTACGAGCAGTACTTC. Its protein is CASSEALRGGSYEQYF.

The table lists this clonotype with a count of one. The V gene is TRBV12-3 or TRBV12-4, the J gene TRBJ2-5; 10 nucleotides align to TRBD2. The J segment lost 1 base and the V segment lost 4 bases, leaving 6 bases of the junction unmatched. The CDR3 is made up of 16 amino acids. The CDR3 spells CASSYSGRARQETQYF. The CDR3, as DNA: TGTGCCAGCAGTTACAGCGGGAGGGCCCGCCAAGAGACCCAGTACTTC.

In this sample, this clonotype turned up many times. V usage is TRBV20-1 and J usage is TRBJ1-4; TRBD1 matches at 12 bases. V dropped 1 base and J dropped 3; count of bases not matched to a gene: 9. This CDR3 spans 18 amino acids. CDR1 and CDR2 (germline): DFQATT, SNEGSKA (reference sequence). The CDR3 is CSARAGTGGRWANEKLFF. The CDR3 DNA sequence: TGCAGTGCTAGAGCCGGGACAGGGGGCAGATGGGCTAATGAAAAACTGTTTTTT.

This clonotype was seen once. A far larger clone is a single base away, which makes a read error likely. The conserved phenylalanine or tryptophan is not found at the CDR3 terminus, so this likely reflects a read error. This chain joins TRBV10-3 and TRBJ2-5; 10 bases align to TRBD2. This CDR3 is 14 amino acids long. Germline V lookup: CDR1 ENHRY, CDR2 SYGVKD. CDR3 amino acids: CASSLLAGEETQYL. The CDR3 bases are TGTGCCAGCAGTTTGCTAGCGGGAGAAGAGACCCAGTACCTC.